Here is one T cell receptor (beta chain) with its context. Its matching antigen is unknown. Time point given: persistent/refractory GD, antithyroid drugs over 5 years with positive TRAb. With RNA extracted from PBMCs as input, the TCR library was made. This specimen belongs to a study of regulatory T cells in long-lasting Graves disease. Combining iRepertoire HTBI primers with Arm-PCR of CDR3 regions, the authors built TCR beta libraries. TCRdb processed the multiplex PCR reads anew with MiXCR; each CDR3 protein has one entry. The table records 350,000 to 450,000 distinct CDR3 sequences, roughly 21% of them present only once. The germline CDR1 and CDR2 sequences are SGHVS and FQNEAQ. CDR3 length: 15 amino acids. The V gene end was trimmed by 2 bases and the J gene end by 6 bases; junction bases not matched to a gene: 5. Whole-study results and caveats: Newly diagnosed patients shared 750 to 1,000 public clonotypes; persistent patients shared 2,500 to 3,000. Persistent disease showed a preference for TRBV28, TRBJ1-2 and TRBJ2-5.

V is TRBV7-8 and J is TRBJ2-1, with 9 bases aligning to TRBD1. The clonotype was recovered from a female donor with Graves disease. Specimen: peripheral blood mononuclear cells (PBMCs), collected when the disease was refractory, from a patient treated with antithyroid drugs. The CDR3 spells CASSLPGQGRNEQFF. The CDR3 DNA reads TGTGCCAGCAGCTTACCGGGACAGGGTCGCAATGAGCAGTTCTTC. The whole variable domain, filled in from reference TRBV7-8 and TRBJ2-1, reads GAGVSQSPRYKVAKRGQDVALRCDPISGHVSLFWYQQALGQGPEFLTYFQNEAQLDKSGLPSDRFFAERPEGSVSTLKIQRTQQEDSAVYLCASSLPGQGRNEQFFGPGTRLTVL.